Here is one T cell receptor (beta chain) with its context. Its cognate antigen is unknown. The sample is drawn from a study of cytomegalovirus exposure and HLA in healthy donors. Findings of the study overall: Across HLA loci, a later analysis found differing TCR association rates, with DRB1 most and HLA-C fewest. An observed cluster of highly shared sequence variants was recorded as a likely sequencing artifact. Donors were assumed by presence/absence analyses to have roughly uniform sequencing depth.

The PCR ran on 60 Vbeta and 13 Jbeta primers. Original handling: Later reanalysis found 75 million to 100 million unique TCR beta chains, around 9.9 million of them shared. Some clones are missing from TCRdb's copy, which holds only in-frame ones; the method was immunoSEQ multiplex PCR. The D gene and trimming were derived from the DNA, and the V and J assignments and clone size from that table. The sample holds 55,000 to 75,000 clones, over 70% seen once. This CDR3 comprises 18 residues. Trimming left V 4 bases short and J 1 base short, with 17 bases between. Germline CDR1 reads SNHLY; CDR2 reads FYNNEI.

What was sequenced was PBMCs. This chain joins TRBV2 and TRBJ2-6; TRBD1 might be the D (6 bases). The sequence came from a human donor in good health. The CDR3 DNA reads TGTGCCAGCAGTGGCTCGCGTGGGGGCGTATCTGGGGCCAACGTCCTGACTTTC. Its protein is CASSGSRGGVSGANVLTF.